Listed here are 23 T cell receptor beta chains from one sample, sequenced in a study of vaccination effects on CD4 cells after COVID-19. Their specific antigens are unknown. Viral peptide pools were used in the ViraFEST assay to expand antigen-specific CD4+ T cells, and sequencing came afterward. The authors isolated CD4+ T cells after less than eleven days of culture. Clones were read by immunoSEQ multiplex PCR, and TCRdb kept only the in-frame ones, dropping some. The table lists tens of thousands of clones, about 70% of them singletons. This sample comprised CD4+ T cells from PBMCs cultured with HCoV-229E spike peptides, obtained before COVID-19 vaccination. These receptors originate from a human donor who received a COVID-19 vaccine.

CDR3 coding DNA: TGTGCCAGCAGCGTAGTTGGGTCAGAGACCCAGTACTTC. It translates to CASSVVGSETQYF. The chain links TRBV9 to TRBJ2-5, with D hard to call. The CDR3 is 13 amino acids. Trimming took off 0 bases at V and 4 bases at J, with 7 bases between the two ends. Germline CDR1 is SGDLS and CDR2 is YYNGEE.

This chain links TRBV7-3 with TRBJ2-2, with a possible D match to TRBD1 (6 bases). The germline CDR1 and CDR2 sequences are SGHTA and FQGTGA. CDR3 length equals 15 residues. V was cut by 6 bases and J by 1 base, with 12 bases left in between. Here the CDR3 reads CASRSPGQNTGELFF. The CDR3, as DNA: TGTGCCAGCAGGTCTCCGGGACAGAACACCGGGGAGCTGTTTTTT.

The chain links TRBV2 to TRBJ2-7; 8 positions match TRBD2. V shed 4 bases, J shed 0 bases, and the junction held 5 bases outside the gene matches. Germline assignment: CDR1 SNHLY and CDR2 FYNNEI. The CDR3 loop spans 15 amino acids. CDR3: CASSGLARNSYEQYV. The CDR3 nucleotides are TGTGCCAGCAGTGGACTAGCGAGGAACTCCTACGAGCAGTACGTC.

This chain connects TRBV9 to TRBJ2-3, with D unclear. Germline CDR1 is SGDLS and CDR2 is YYNGEE. The CDR3 contains 13 residues. Deletions cut 5 bases from V and 1 base from J, with 8 bases between. The CDR3 loop is CASRQAGTDTQYF. The CDR3 DNA reads TGTGCCAGCAGGCAAGCCGGCACAGATACGCAGTATTTT.

The J gene is TRBJ2-1, the V gene TRBV15; 8 nucleotides agree with TRBD2. J gave up 0 bases and V 5 bases, and 6 bases lay outside the gene matches. CDR3 length: 16 amino acids. Germline V gene data show CDR1 as LNHNV and CDR2 as YYDKDF (reference sequence). CDR3: CATSSGAGVSYNEQFF. The DNA of the CDR3 is TGTGCCACCAGCTCTGGAGCGGGGGTCTCCTACAATGAGCAGTTCTTC. The whole variable domain, remainder taken from reference TRBV15 and TRBJ2-1, is DAMVIQNPRYQVTQFGKPVTLSCSQTLNHNVMYWYQQKSSQAPKLLFHYYDKDFNNEADTPDNFQSRRPNTSFCFLDIRSPGLGDTAMYLCATSSGAGVSYNEQFFGPGTRLTVL.

The chain employs TRBV9 and TRBJ1-4; the D gene is possibly TRBD1 (5 bases). The CDR3 totals 14 residues. With 4 bases removed from V and 12 bases from J, the gap between germline ends came to 19 bases. The germline CDR1 and CDR2 sequences are SGDLS and YYNGEE. CDR3 bases: TGTGCCAGCAGCACCTCGGGGGAGGTTGAGGAACTGTTTTTT. This codes for CASSTSGEVEELFF.

This clone was counted a few times. The genes are TRBV27 and TRBJ1-2, with D unresolved. This CDR3 is built from 14 residues. Germline CDR1 is MNHEY and CDR2 is SMNVEV (reference sequence). Deletions cut 2 bases from V and 2 bases from J, with 9 bases between. In nucleotides, the CDR3 is TGTGCCAGCAGTTTAAGTTTCGCGAACTATGGCTACACCTTC. As protein: CASSLSFANYGYTF.

This chain connects TRBV18 to TRBJ2-3; tentatively, D is TRBD1 (5 bases). The CDR3 sequence is 12 residues long. Trimming removed 5 bases at V and 6 bases at J, with 9 bases between. Per germline, CDR1 KGHSH and CDR2 LQKENI. CDR3 DNA sequence: TGTGCCAGCTCAAAACCAGGGGATACGCAGTATTTT. Residues: CASSKPGDTQYF.

A single count supports this clone. The chain combines TRBV3-1 (or the pseudogene TRBV3-2) with TRBJ2-3; 10 nucleotides line up with TRBD2. V shed 6 bases and J 4 bases; nucleotides not matched to a gene: 7. CDR3 length equals 15 residues. Per germline, CDR1 LGHDT and CDR2 YNNKEL (reference sequence). CDR3 in DNA: TGTGCCAGCAGGGGGCTAGCGGGGGCCTCAGATACGCAGTATTTT. Translation gives CASRGLAGASDTQYF.

The rearrangement links TRBV18 to TRBJ2-2; D might be TRBD1 (6 bases). The V and J ends lost 4 bases and 3 bases respectively, with 12 bases between them. CDR1 and CDR2 (germline): KGHSH, LQKENI. The CDR3 is made up of 15 amino acids. The CDR3 DNA sequence: TGTGCCAGCTCACGTACGCGACAGGACACCGGGGAGCTGTTTTTT. Protein: CASSRTRQDTGELFF.

The CDR3 nucleotides are TGTGCCAGCAGTATTTCAGGGGCCGAGCAGTACGTC. It encodes CASSISGAEQYV. The rearrangement links TRBV2 to TRBJ2-7; D may be TRBD1 (6 bases). Germline V lookup: CDR1 SNHLY, CDR2 FYNNEI. The CDR3 covers 12 residues. V was pared by 5 bases and J by 6 bases, with 11 bases between.

This chain links TRBV14 with TRBJ2-7, with D possibly matching TRBD1 (6 bases). Deletions cut 0 bases from V and 0 bases from J, with 15 bases between. Germline CDR1 is SGHDN and CDR2 is FVKESK. The CDR3 is made up of 17 amino acids. The CDR3 loop is CASSQDLDGTSSYEQYV. DNA of the CDR3: TGTGCCAGCAGCCAAGATCTGGACGGGACAAGCTCCTACGAGCAGTACGTC.

The chain has TRBV12-3 or TRBV12-4 and TRBJ2-1, with TRBD1 matching over 8 bases. This CDR3 is built from 13 residues. The trim removed 6 bases at V and 9 bases at J, leaving 7 bases unmatched. CDR3 in amino acids: CASRSMTGAEQFF. DNA for the CDR3: TGTGCCAGCAGATCAATGACAGGGGCTGAGCAGTTCTTC.

The chain couples TRBV29-1 to TRBJ2-1, with 9 bases that match TRBD2. The length of the CDR3 is 13 residues. J was trimmed by 9 bases and V by 5 bases; bases with no gene match: 8. Germline V CDR1 and CDR2: SQVTM, ANQGSEA. The CDR3 protein is CSVTRAGGSEQFF. CDR3 nucleotides: TGCAGCGTTACGAGAGCGGGGGGCAGTGAGCAGTTCTTC.

In this sample, this clone turned up a few times. The chain employs TRBV5-1 and TRBJ1-2; D ambiguous. V lost 2 bases and J 8 bases, leaving 22 bases between the germline ends. This CDR3 comprises 16 residues. Per germline, CDR1 SGHRS and CDR2 YFSETQ. The CDR3 is CASSLGSQVSYTGYTF. CDR3 nucleotide sequence: TGCGCCAGCAGCTTAGGGTCACAAGTGTCTTATACGGGCTACACCTTC.

This chain joins TRBV6-5 and TRBJ1-6; D may be TRBD1 (6 bases). The CDR3 is made up of 13 amino acids. Trimming pared 9 bases from V and 7 bases from J, leaving 13 bases between. Germline V gene lookup returns CDR1 MNHEY and CDR2 SVGAGI. Here the CDR3 DNA reads TGTGCCAGTAGCGGACAGCCAAATTCACCCCTCCACTTT. As protein: CASSGQPNSPLHF.

The V gene is TRBV6-5, the J gene TRBJ2-5; D gene uncertain. Deletions cut 4 bases from V and 0 bases from J, with 6 bases between. The germline V gene encodes CDR1 MNHEY and CDR2 SVGAGI. This CDR3 spans 13 amino acids. The CDR3 region has the DNA TGTGCCAGCAGTTTGGACCACCAAGAGACCCAGTACTTC. The encoded protein is CASSLDHQETQYF.

The gene calls are TRBV5-8 and TRBJ1-4; 10 bases are a match to TRBD1. This CDR3 region has 15 residues. CDR1 is SGHTS and CDR2 is YDEGEE in the germline V gene. The trim removed 4 bases at V and 7 bases at J, leaving 7 bases unmatched. The CDR3 DNA follows: TGTGCCAGCAGCGGGGACAGGGGACGTTTTGAAAAACTGTTTTTT. Amino acid sequence: CASSGDRGRFEKLFF.

The chain employs TRBV5-1 and TRBJ2-5; D is unresolved. With 2 bases removed from V and 5 bases from J, the gap between germline ends came to 7 bases. Germline V CDR1 and CDR2: SGHRS, YFSETQ. The CDR3 is made up of 12 amino acids. The CDR3 nucleotides are TGCGCCAGCAGCTTCACCGGGGAGACCCAGTACTTC. Its translation is CASSFTGETQYF.

This chain links TRBV5-1 with TRBJ2-5; a possible D gene is TRBD1 (6 bases). The germline CDR1 and CDR2 sequences are SGHRS and YFSETQ. V lost 4 bases and J 5 bases, leaving 21 bases between the germline ends. The CDR3 totals 16 residues. The CDR3 sequence is CASSPSATGNWETQYF. In DNA, the CDR3 is TGCGCCAGCAGCCCCTCAGCAACAGGGAATTGGGAGACCCAGTACTTC. Full variable domain (missing parts from reference TRBV5-1 and TRBJ2-5): KAGVTQTPRYLIKTRGQQVTLSCSPISGHRSVSWYQQTPGQGLQFLFEYFSETQRNKGNFPGRFSGRQFSNSRSEMNVSTLELGDSALYLCASSPSATGNWETQYFGPGTRLLVL.

The rearrangement joins TRBV3-1 (or the pseudogene TRBV3-2) to TRBJ1-2, with D possibly matching TRBD1 (6 bases). The CDR3 is 17 residues long. Per germline, CDR1 LGHDT and CDR2 YNNKEL (reference sequence). Trimming pared 8 bases from V and 5 bases from J, leaving 27 bases between. The CDR3 is CASSVFLRQEGRYGYTF. CDR3 DNA sequence: TGTGCCAGCTCGGTCTTTTTGAGACAGGAGGGGAGGTATGGCTACACCTTC.

The genes are TRBV10-1 and TRBJ2-7; D ambiguous. The CDR3 has 16 amino acids. Germline values: CDR1 WNHNN, CDR2 SYGVQD (reference sequence). Deletions cut 2 bases from V and 2 bases from J, with 16 bases between. The CDR3: CASSEPEGHQPYEQYV. DNA for the CDR3: TGCGCCAGCAGTGAGCCAGAAGGGCACCAACCCTACGAGCAGTACGTC.

The rearrangement joins TRBV6-6 to TRBJ2-1; TRBD2 aligns across 9 bases. Looked up from germline, CDR1 is MNHNY and CDR2 is SVGAGI (reference sequence). Germline trimming cut 5 bases from V and 6 bases from J; bases unmatched to any gene: 20. CDR3 size: 19 residues. For the CDR3, the DNA is TGTGCCAGCAGTCCCGCAGCGGGGGGTAGTTCTCGTCTTCTCAATGAGCAGTTCTTC. Translation gives CASSPAAGGSSRLLNEQFF.